A selection of T cell receptor beta chains follows, all from one sample in a study of blood T cell repertoires in COVID-19. Here immunoSEQ multiplex PCR was the method, and the copy in TCRdb shows in-frame clones only, minus some. Of fewer than 350,000 clones in the sample, 75% to 90% were seen once. Input material: PBMCs or T cells enriched from blood (not recorded which). The source of these receptors is a man aged 55 to 70 who had recovered from COVID-19. The CDR3 runs from the conserved cysteine through the conserved F or W. The D gene is left open where the match is weak. Not all rows give a size; the values are once, few, many and, for expanded clones, a class.

V gene: TRBV7-5; clone size: .; D gene: .; J gene: TRBJ2-3; CDR3 DNA: TGTGTCAGAAGCGAAATCGGCGGCCAGAGGGCAGATACGCAGTATTTT; CDR3 protein: CVRSEIGGQRADTQYF
V gene: TRBV29-1; clone size: .; D gene: .; J gene: TRBJ2-6; CDR3 DNA: TGCAGCGTTGAGTACAGCTCTGGGGCCAACGTCCTGACTTTC; CDR3 protein: CSVEYSSGANVLTF
V gene: TRBV7-9; clone size: .; D gene: TRBD1; J gene: TRBJ2-7; CDR3 DNA: TGTGCCAGCAGCTTAGGACAGGGCACCACCTCCTACGAGCAGTACTTC; CDR3 protein: CASSLGQGTTSYEQYF
V gene: TRBV30; clone size: .; D gene: .; J gene: TRBJ2-7; CDR3 DNA: TGTGCCTGGAGTGTCCACAGGGAGCAGTACTTC; CDR3 protein: CAWSVHREQYF
V gene: TRBV28; clone size: .; D gene: .; J gene: TRBJ2-7; CDR3 DNA: TGTGCCAGCAGTTTAAGCTCCACCGGGTCCTACGAGCAGTACTTC; CDR3 protein: CASSLSSTGSYEQYF
V gene: TRBV19; clone size: .; D gene: TRBD2; J gene: TRBJ2-1; CDR3 DNA: TGTGCCAGTAGTACCCGCCGGACTAGCGGGAGGGGGAATGAGCAGTTCTTC; CDR3 protein: CASSTRRTSGRGNEQFF
V gene: TRBV5-1; clone size: .; D gene: TRBD1; J gene: TRBJ1-1; CDR3 DNA: TGCGCCAGCAGCTCTCAAGACAGGGAAGCAGCTTTCTTT; CDR3 protein: CASSSQDREAAFF
V gene: TRBV2; clone size: .; D gene: TRBD1; J gene: TRBJ1-3; CDR3 DNA: TGTGCCAGACAGGGGGCCAACTCTGGAAACACCATATATTTT; CDR3 protein: CARQGANSGNTIYF
V gene: TRBV3-1/TRBV3-2; clone size: .; D gene: .; J gene: TRBJ2-3; CDR3 DNA: TGTGCCAGCAGCCCCTCCGGGGGTCCAGATACGCAGTATTTT; CDR3 protein: CASSPSGGPDTQYF
V gene: TRBV6-4; clone size: .; D gene: TRBD2; J gene: TRBJ2-1; CDR3 DNA: TGTGCCAGCAGTGCTGGCCAACTAGCGGGGTACAATGAGCAGTTCTTC; CDR3 protein: CASSAGQLAGYNEQFF
V gene: TRBV24-1; clone size: .; D gene: .; J gene: TRBJ2-7; CDR3 DNA: TGTGCCACCAGTGACGGGAGCTCCTACGAGCAGTACTTC; CDR3 protein: CATSDGSSYEQYF
V gene: TRBV10-3; clone size: few; D gene: TRBD1; J gene: TRBJ1-6; CDR3 DNA: TGTGCCACAGGAGTACAGGGGCCGGGTTCACCCCTCCACTTT; CDR3 protein: CATGVQGPGSPLHF
V gene: TRBV4-2; clone size: .; D gene: TRBD1; J gene: TRBJ1-6; CDR3 DNA: TGTGCCAGCAGACTCGCGTGGGCAGGGGGTAATTCACCCCTCCACTTT; CDR3 protein: CASRLAWAGGNSPLHF
V gene: TRBV5-6; clone size: once; D gene: TRBD2; J gene: TRBJ2-1; CDR3 DNA: TGTGCCAGCACCAGATTAGCGGGAGTCACGGCTAATGAGCAGTTCTTC; CDR3 protein: CASTRLAGVTANEQFF
V gene: TRBV2; clone size: .; D gene: .; J gene: TRBJ2-7; CDR3 DNA: TGTGCCGCCAGGGAATACAACGAGCAGTACTTC; CDR3 protein: CAAREYNEQYF
V gene: TRBV9; clone size: .; D gene: TRBD2; J gene: TRBJ2-1; CDR3 DNA: TGTGCCAGCAGCGTTGCATTAGCGGGAGTCAATGAGCAGTTCTTC; CDR3 protein: CASSVALAGVNEQFF
V gene: TRBV27; clone size: .; D gene: TRBD1; J gene: TRBJ1-1; CDR3 DNA: TGTGCCAGCAGTCGGACAGGGGGCATGAACACTGAAGCTTTCTTT; CDR3 protein: CASSRTGGMNTEAFF
V gene: TRBV5-5; clone size: .; D gene: .; J gene: TRBJ2-7; CDR3 DNA: TGTGCCAGCAGCTTGTTAGGGGTCAATCCCTACGAGCAGTACTTC; CDR3 protein: CASSLLGVNPYEQYF